Listed here is a single TCR beta chain. Antigen: not known. The germline gives CDR1 MGHDK, CDR2 SYGVNS. V was shortened by 3 bases and J by 5 bases, with 13 bases between the two germline ends. This CDR3 comprises 14 residues. TCRdb keeps only in-frame clones here, not all; method: immunoSEQ multiplex PCR. The sample has roughly 160,000 clones; less than 85% are singletons. This record comes from a study of cytotoxic CD8 clonotypes in ibrutinib-treated CLL. Study as a whole: Researchers reported about a dozen relapsed/refractory and approximately 16 treatment-naive patients, fewer than 18 of them IGHV unmutated. Sequenced samples delivered averages of around 260,000 productive templates and some 93,000 productive rearrangements.

Regarding the study as a whole: The study found clonality rose at ibrutinib response, then fell toward baseline at progression. Sustained-remission and progressing patients diverged in sampling times.

This sequence originates from a human donor with chronic lymphocytic leukemia. The chain links TRBV25-1 to TRBJ2-5; TRBD2 might be the D (5 bases). Sequences were derived from PBMCs, sampled after 24 months of ibrutinib treatment. For the CDR3, the DNA is TGTGCCAGCAGTGAGGCCCGGGGAGTGGAGACCCAGTACTTC. It specifies CASSEARGVETQYF. Full variable domain (remainder filled in from reference TRBV25-1 and TRBJ2-5): EADIYQTPRYLVIGTGKKITLECSQTMGHDKMYWYQQDPGMELHLIHYSYGVNSTEKGDLSSESTVSRIRTEHFPLTLESARPSHTSQYLCASSEARGVETQYFGPGTRLLVL.